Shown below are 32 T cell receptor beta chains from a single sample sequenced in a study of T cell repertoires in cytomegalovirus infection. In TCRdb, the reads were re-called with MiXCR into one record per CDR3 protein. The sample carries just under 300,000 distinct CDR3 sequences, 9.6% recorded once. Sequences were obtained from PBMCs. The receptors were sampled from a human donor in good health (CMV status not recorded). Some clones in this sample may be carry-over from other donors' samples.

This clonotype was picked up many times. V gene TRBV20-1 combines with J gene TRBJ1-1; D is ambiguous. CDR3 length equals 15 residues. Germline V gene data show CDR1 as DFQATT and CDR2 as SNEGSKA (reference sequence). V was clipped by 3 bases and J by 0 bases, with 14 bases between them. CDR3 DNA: TGCAGTGCTAGCCGGGGTTTGGGCATGAACACTGAAGCTTTCTTT. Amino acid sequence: CSASRGLGMNTEAFF.

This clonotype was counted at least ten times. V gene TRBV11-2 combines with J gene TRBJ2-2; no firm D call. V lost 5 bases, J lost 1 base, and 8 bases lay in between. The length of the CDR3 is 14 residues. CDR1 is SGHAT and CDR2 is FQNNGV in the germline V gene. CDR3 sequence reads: CASSMFRNTGELFF. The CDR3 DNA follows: TGTGCCAGCAGCATGTTTCGGAACACCGGGGAGCTGTTTTTT.

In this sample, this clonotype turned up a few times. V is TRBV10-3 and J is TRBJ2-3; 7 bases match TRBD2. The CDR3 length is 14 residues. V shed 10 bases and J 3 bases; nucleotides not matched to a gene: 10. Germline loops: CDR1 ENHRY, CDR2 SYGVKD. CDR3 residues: CATAGGGRTDTQYF. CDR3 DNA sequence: TGTGCCACCGCCGGGGGAGGGAGGACAGATACGCAGTATTTT.

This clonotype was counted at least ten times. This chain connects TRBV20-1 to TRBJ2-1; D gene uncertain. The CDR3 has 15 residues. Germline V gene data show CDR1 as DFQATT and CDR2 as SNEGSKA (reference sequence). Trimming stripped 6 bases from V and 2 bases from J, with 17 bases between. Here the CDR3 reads CSANQITDTYNEQFF. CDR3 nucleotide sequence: TGCAGTGCCAACCAAATAACAGATACCTACAATGAGCAGTTCTTC.

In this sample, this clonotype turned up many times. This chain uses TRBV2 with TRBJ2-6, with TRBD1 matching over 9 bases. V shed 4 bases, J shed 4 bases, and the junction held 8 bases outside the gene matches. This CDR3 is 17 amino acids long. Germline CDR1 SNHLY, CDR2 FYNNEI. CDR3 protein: CASSGMTGGTGANVLTF. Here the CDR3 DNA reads TGTGCCAGCAGTGGTATGACAGGGGGAACCGGGGCCAACGTCCTGACTTTC. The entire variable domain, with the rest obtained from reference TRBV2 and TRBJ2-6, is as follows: EPEVTQTPSHQVTQMGQEVILRCVPISNHLYFYWYRQILGQKVEFLVSFYNNEISEKSEIFDDQFSVERPDGSNFTLKIRSTKLEDSAMYFCASSGMTGGTGANVLTFGAGSRLTVL.

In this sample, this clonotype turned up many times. The CDR3 loop is CASSLTSAASTDTQYF. CDR3 in DNA: TGTGCCAGCAGCTTAACCTCGGCGGCTAGCACAGATACGCAGTATTTT. This chain links TRBV7-3 with TRBJ2-3; D not certain. The V and J ends lost 0 bases and 0 bases respectively, with 10 bases between them. The V gene's germline CDR1 is SGHTA and CDR2 FQGTGA. The CDR3 sequence is 16 residues long.

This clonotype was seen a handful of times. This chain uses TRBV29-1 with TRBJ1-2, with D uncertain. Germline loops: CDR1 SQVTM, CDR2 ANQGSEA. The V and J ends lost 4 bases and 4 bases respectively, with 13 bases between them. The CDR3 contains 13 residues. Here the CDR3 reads CSVVAEKSYGYTF. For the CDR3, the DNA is TGCAGCGTTGTGGCCGAAAAATCCTATGGCTACACCTTC.

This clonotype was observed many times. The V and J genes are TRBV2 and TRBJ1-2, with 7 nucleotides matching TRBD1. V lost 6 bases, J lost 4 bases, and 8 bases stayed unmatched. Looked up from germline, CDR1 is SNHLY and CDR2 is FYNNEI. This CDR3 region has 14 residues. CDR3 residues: CASREQGQFYGYTF. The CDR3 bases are TGTGCCAGCAGAGAACAGGGGCAGTTCTATGGCTACACCTTC.

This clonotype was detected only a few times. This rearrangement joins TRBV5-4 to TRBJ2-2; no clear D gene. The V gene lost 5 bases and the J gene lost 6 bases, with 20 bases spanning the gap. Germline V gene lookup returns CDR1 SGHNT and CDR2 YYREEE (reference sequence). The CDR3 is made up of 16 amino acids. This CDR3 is CASSSVTYTASGELFF. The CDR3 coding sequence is TGTGCCAGCAGTTCGGTGACATATACGGCGTCCGGGGAGCTGTTTTTT.

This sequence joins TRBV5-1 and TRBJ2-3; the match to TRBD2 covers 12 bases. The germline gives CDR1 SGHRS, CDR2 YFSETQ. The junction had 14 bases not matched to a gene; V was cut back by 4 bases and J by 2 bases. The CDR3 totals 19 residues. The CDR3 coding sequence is TGCGCCAGCAGCCCGGCCACTATGACTAGCGGGGGATTCACAGATACGCAGTATTTT. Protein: CASSPATMTSGGFTDTQYF.

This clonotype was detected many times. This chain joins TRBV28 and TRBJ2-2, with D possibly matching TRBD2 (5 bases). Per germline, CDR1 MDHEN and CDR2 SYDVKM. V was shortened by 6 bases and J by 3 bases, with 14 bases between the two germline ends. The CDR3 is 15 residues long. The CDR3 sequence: CASSSVEGDTGELFF. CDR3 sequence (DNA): TGTGCCAGCAGCTCCGTTGAGGGTGACACCGGGGAGCTGTTTTTT.

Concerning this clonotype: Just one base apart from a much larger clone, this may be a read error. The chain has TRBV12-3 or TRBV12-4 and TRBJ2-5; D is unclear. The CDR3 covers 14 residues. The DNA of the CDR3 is TGTGCCAGAAGTTTCGGCCGGGCAAAAGAGACCCAGTACTTC. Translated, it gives CARSFGRAKETQYF.

CDR3 in DNA: TGTGCCAGCAGAGGACTAGTGGAAGAGACCCAGTACTTC. It codes for CASRGLVEETQYF. The rearrangement links TRBV3-1 to TRBJ2-5; 7 nucleotides agree with TRBD2. The CDR3 runs 13 residues. Trimming cost V 6 bases and J 3 bases; bases outside gene matches: 4. From germline, CDR1 is LGHDT and CDR2 YNNKEL (reference sequence).

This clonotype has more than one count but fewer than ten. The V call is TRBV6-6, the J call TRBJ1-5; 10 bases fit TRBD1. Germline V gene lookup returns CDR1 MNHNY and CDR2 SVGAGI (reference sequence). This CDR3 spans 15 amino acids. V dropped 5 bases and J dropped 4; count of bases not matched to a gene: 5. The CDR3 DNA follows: TGTGCCAGCAGTCGGGACAGGGGCTCTAATCAGCCCCAGCATTTT. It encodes CASSRDRGSNQPQHF.

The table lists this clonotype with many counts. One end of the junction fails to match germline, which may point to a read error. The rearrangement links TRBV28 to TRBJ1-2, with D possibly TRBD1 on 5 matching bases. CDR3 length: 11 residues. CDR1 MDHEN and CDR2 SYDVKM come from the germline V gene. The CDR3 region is CASSLETGTFF. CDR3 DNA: TGTGCCAGCAGTCTTGAAACAGGTACCTTCTTC.

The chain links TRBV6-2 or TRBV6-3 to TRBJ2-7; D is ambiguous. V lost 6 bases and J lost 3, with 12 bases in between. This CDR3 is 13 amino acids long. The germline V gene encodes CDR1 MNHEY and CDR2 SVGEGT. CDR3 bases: TGTGCCAGCAGACGGGTGCTTGGCTACGAGCAGTACGTC. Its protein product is CASRRVLGYEQYV.

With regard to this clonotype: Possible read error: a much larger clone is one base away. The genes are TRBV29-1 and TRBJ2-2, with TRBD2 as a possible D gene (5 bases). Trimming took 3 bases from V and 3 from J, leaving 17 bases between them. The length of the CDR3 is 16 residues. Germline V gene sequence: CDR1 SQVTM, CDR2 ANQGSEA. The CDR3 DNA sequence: TGCAGCGTTGATATTTGGAGTGAGCGGTACACCGGGGAGCTGTTTTTT. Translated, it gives CSVDIWSERYTGELFF.

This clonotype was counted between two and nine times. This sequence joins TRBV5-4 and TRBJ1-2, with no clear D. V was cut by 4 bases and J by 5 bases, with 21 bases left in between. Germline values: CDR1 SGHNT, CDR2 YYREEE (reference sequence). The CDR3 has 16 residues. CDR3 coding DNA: TGTGCCAGCAGCCCCTCCGTGGTTCCACGGCTTTATGGCTACACCTTC. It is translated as CASSPSVVPRLYGYTF.

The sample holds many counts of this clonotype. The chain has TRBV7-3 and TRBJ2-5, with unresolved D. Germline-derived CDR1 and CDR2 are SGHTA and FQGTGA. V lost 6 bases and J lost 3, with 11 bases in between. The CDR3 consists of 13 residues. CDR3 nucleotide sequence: TGTGCCAGCAGTCAGACCCGGGAAGAGACCCAGTACTTC. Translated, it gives CASSQTREETQYF.

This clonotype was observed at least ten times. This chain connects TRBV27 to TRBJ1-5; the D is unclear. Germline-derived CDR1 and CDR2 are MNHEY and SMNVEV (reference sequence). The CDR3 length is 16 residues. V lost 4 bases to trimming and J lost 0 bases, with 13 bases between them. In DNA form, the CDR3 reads TGTGCCAGCAGTTCAAAAAGGGTCCCTAGCAATCAGCCCCAGCATTTT. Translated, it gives CASSSKRVPSNQPQHF.

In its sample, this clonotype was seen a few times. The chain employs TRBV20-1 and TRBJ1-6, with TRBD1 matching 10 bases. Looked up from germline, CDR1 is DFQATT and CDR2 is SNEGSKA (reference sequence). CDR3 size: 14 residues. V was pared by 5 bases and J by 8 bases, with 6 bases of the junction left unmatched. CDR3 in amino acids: CSARPGTGDSPLHF. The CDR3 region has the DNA TGCAGTGCTCGACCGGGGACAGGGGATTCACCCCTCCACTTT.

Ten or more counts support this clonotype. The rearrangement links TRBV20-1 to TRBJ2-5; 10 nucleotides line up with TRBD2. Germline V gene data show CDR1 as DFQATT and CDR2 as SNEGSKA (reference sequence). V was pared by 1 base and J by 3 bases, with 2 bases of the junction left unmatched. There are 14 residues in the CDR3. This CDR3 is CSARGLAGEETQYF. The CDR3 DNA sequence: TGCAGTGCTAGAGGTCTAGCGGGGGAAGAGACCCAGTACTTC.

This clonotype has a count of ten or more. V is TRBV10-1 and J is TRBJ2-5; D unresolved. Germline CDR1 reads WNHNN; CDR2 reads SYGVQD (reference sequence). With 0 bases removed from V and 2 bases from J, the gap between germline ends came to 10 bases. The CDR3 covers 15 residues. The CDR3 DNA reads TGCGCCAGCAGTGAGTCGGCGACTGGACAAGAGACCCAGTACTTC. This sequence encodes CASSESATGQETQYF.

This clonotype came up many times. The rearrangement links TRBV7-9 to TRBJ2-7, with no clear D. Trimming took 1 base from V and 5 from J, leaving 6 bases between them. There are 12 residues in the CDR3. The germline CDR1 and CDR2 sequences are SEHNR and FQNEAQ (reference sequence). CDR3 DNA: TGTGCCAGCAGCTTAGACAGCCACGAGCAGTACTTC. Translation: CASSLDSHEQYF.

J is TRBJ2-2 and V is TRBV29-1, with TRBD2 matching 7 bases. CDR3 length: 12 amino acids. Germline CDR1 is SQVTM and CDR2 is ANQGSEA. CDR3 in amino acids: CSGEGEIGELFF. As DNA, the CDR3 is TGCAGTGGGGAGGGCGAGATCGGGGAGCTGTTTTTT.

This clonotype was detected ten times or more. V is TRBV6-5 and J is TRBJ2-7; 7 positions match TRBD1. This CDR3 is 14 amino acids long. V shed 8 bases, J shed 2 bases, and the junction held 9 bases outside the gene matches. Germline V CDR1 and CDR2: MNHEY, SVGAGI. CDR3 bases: TGTGCCAGCGGGACAGCCCTCAGGCCCTACGAGCAGTACGTC. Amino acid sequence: CASGTALRPYEQYV.

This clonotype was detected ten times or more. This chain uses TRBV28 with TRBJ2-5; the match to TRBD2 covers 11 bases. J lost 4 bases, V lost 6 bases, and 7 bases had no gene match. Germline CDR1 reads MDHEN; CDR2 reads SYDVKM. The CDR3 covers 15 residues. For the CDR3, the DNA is TGTGCCAGCAGCTTTAGCGGGGGGGTTCGAGAGACCCAGTACTTC. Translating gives CASSFSGGVRETQYF.

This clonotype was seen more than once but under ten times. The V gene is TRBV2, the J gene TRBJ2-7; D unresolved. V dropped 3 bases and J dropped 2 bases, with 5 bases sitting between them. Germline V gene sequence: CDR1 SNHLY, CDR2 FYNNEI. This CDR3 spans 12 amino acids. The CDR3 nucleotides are TGTGCCAGCAGTGACAAAACCTACGAGCAGTACGTC. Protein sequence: CASSDKTYEQYV.

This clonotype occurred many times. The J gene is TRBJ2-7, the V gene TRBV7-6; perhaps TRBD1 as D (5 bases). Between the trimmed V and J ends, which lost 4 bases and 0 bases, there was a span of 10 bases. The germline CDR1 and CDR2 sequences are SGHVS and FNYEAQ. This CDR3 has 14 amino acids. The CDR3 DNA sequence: TGTGCCAGCAGCTACAGGACCTACTCCTACGAGCAGTACTTC. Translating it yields CASSYRTYSYEQYF.

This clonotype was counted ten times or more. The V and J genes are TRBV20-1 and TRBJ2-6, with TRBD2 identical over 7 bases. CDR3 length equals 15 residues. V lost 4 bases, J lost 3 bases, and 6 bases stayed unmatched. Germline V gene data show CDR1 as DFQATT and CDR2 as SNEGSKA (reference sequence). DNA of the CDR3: TGCAGTGCTATGGGGGGGTGGGATGGGGCCAACGTCCTGACTTTC. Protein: CSAMGGWDGANVLTF.

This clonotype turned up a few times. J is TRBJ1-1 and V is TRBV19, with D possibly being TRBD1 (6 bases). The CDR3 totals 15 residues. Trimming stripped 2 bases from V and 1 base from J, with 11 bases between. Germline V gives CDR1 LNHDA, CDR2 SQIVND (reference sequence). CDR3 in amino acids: CASSITEGGNTEAFF. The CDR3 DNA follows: TGTGCCAGTAGTATAACCGAGGGGGGGAACACTGAAGCTTTCTTT.

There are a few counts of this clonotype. The CDR3 protein is CSVEDYKTSTASGGANVLTF. CDR3 nucleotides: TGCAGCGTTGAAGACTATAAGACTTCGACCGCTTCGGGAGGGGCCAACGTCCTGACTTTC. The chain links TRBV29-1 to TRBJ2-6; possible D gene TRBD2, 5 bases. Germline assignment: CDR1 SQVTM and CDR2 ANQGSEA. The CDR3 loop spans 20 amino acids. V lost 0 bases and J 4 bases, leaving 25 bases between the germline ends.